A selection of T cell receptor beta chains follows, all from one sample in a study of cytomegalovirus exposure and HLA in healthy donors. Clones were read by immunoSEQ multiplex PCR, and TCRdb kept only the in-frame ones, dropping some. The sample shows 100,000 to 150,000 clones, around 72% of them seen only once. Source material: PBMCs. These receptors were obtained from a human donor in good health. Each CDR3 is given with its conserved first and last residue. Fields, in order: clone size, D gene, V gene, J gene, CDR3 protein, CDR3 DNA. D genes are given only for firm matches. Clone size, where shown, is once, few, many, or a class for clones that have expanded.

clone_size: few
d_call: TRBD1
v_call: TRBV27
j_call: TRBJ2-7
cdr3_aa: CASSTSSGTGGSLYEQYF
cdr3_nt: TGTGCCAGCAGTACATCTTCCGGGACAGGGGGAAGTCTCTACGAGCAGTACTTC

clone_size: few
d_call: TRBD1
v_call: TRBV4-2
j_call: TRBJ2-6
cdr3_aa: CASSVDRVAGANVLTF
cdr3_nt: TGTGCCAGCAGCGTCGACAGGGTAGCAGGGGCCAACGTCCTGACTTTC

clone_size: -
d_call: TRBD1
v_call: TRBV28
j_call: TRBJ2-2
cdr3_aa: CASSLWDRGDTGELFF
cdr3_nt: TGTGCCAGCAGTTTATGGGACAGGGGCGACACCGGGGAGCTGTTTTTT

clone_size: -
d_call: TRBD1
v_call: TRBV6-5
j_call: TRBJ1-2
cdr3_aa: CASSLGQGFYGYTF
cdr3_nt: TGTGCCAGCAGTTTAGGACAGGGGTTCTATGGCTACACCTTC

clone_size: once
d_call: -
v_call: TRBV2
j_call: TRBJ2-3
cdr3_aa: CASSGGTRIGDTQYF
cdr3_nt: TGTGCCAGCAGTGGCGGGACGCGGATAGGAGATACGCAGTATTTT

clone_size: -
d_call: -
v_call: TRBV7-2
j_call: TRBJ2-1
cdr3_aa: CASSSPTASTRSHEQFF
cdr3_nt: TGTGCCAGCAGCTCACCGACTGCTAGCACGCGCTCGCATGAGCAGTTCTTC

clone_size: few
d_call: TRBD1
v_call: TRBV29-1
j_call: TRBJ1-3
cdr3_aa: CSVGMGQVGNTIYF
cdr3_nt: TGCAGCGTTGGGATGGGACAGGTGGGAAACACCATATATTTT

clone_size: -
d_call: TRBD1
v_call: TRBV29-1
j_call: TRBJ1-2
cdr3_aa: CSAEGGQGAGDYTF
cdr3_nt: TGCAGCGCTGAAGGGGGACAGGGGGCAGGTGACTACACCTTC

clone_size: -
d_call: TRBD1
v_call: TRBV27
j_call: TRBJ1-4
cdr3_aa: CASSIRTGKANEKLFF
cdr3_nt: TGTGCCAGCAGTATTCGGACAGGGAAAGCTAATGAAAAACTGTTTTTT

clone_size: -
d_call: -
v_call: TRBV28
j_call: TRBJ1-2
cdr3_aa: CASSLLVPGGNGYTF
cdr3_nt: TGTGCCAGCAGTTTATTAGTCCCAGGAGGGAATGGCTACACCTTC

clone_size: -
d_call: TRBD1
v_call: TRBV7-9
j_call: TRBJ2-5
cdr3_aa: CSSSSFRGPSQLETQYF
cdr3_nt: TGTTCCAGCAGCTCATTCAGGGGGCCCTCGCAGTTGGAGACCCAGTACTTC

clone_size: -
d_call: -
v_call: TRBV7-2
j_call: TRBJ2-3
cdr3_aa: CASRGGGTDTQYF
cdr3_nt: TGTGCCAGCAGGGGGGGAGGCACAGATACGCAGTATTTT

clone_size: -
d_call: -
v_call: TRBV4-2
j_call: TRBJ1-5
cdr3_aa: CASSQGSSNQPQHF
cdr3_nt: TGTGCCAGCAGCCAAGGGAGTAGCAATCAGCCCCAGCATTTT

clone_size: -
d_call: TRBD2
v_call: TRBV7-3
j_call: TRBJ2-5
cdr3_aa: CASSGSGGARETQYF
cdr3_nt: TGTGCCAGCTCGGGGAGCGGGGGGGCTCGGGAGACCCAGTACTTC

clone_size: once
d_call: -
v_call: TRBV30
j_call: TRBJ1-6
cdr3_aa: CAWKVFQRPYNSPLHF
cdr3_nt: TGTGCCTGGAAAGTCTTTCAGCGCCCATATAATTCACCCCTCCACTTT

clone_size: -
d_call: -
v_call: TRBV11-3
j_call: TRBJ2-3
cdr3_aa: CASSSISNTQYF
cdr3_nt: TGTGCCAGCAGCTCCATTTCCAATACGCAGTATTTT

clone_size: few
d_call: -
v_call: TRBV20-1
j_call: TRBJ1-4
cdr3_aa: CSARTAEKLFF
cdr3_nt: TGCAGTGCTAGGACAGCCGAAAAACTGTTTTTT